The 6 T cell receptor beta chains below all came from one sample that was sequenced in a study of shared clonotypes between healthy human individuals. TCRdb's table, derived via immunoSEQ multiplex PCR, lists solely in-frame clones and lacks some. This sample yields some 2.1 million clones, of which about 95% are seen a single time; 1.1% belongs to the top ten. CD45RO negativity and positive selection for CCR7 defined naive CD8 cells, a population that excluded terminally differentiated effector memory CD45RA+ cells. Specimen: naive CD8+ T cells sorted from blood. The receptors come from a man between 18 and 29 years old in good health.

The chain is built from TRBV7-9 and TRBJ1-1, with D perhaps TRBD1 (6 bases). V lost 0 bases to trimming and J lost 4 bases, with 18 bases between them. There are 17 residues in the CDR3. Germline loops: CDR1 SEHNR, CDR2 FQNEAQ (reference sequence). The CDR3 loop reads CASSLAGAGRGGTEAFF. DNA for the CDR3: TGTGCCAGCAGCTTAGCTGGGGCAGGGAGAGGGGGCACTGAAGCTTTCTTT.

The chain has TRBV14 and TRBJ2-1; unclear D gene. Trimming left V 0 bases short and J 4 bases short, with 4 bases between. The CDR3 has 13 residues. The germline CDR1 and CDR2 sequences are SGHDN and FVKESK. The DNA of the CDR3 is TGTGCCAGCAGCCAAGAAGAGTACAATGAGCAGTTCTTC. This sequence encodes CASSQEEYNEQFF.

A single count supports this clone. The chain is built from TRBV5-1 and TRBJ2-5; TRBD1 matches 7 bases. This CDR3 region has 17 residues. Germline V lookup: CDR1 SGHRS, CDR2 YFSETQ. After removal of 4 bases from V and 2 bases from J, the junction contained 14 bases not matched to a gene. As DNA, the CDR3 is TGCGCCAGCAGCACAACAGGGGCGCCACTGCCTCAAGAGACCCAGTACTTC. Translating gives CASSTTGAPLPQETQYF.

This chain connects TRBV6-5 to TRBJ2-1, with D hard to call. Germline loops: CDR1 MNHEY, CDR2 SVGAGI. V lost 4 bases and J 9 bases, leaving 10 bases between the germline ends. This CDR3 spans 12 amino acids. CDR3 bases: TGTGCCAGCAGTTCCGACCCCGGTGAGCAGTTCTTC. Amino acid sequence: CASSSDPGEQFF.

This chain uses TRBV25-1 with TRBJ2-7; possibly TRBD2 for D (5 bases). Per germline, CDR1 MGHDK and CDR2 SYGVNS. V lost 8 bases and J 2 bases, leaving 13 bases between the germline ends. The length of the CDR3 is 13 residues. CDR3 DNA: TGTGCCAGCGGATGGACGGGAACCTACGAGCAGTACTTC. It translates to CASGWTGTYEQYF.

Regarding this clone: This sample includes further DNA sequences coding for the same CDR3. V is TRBV4-1 and J is TRBJ1-1, with 8 nucleotides matching TRBD1. V gave up 2 bases and J gave up 6 bases; unmatched junction bases: 2. There are 13 residues in the CDR3. Germline CDR1 reads MGHRA; CDR2 reads YSYEKL. CDR3 sequence: CASSQQGAPEAFF. The CDR3 DNA reads as TGCGCCAGCAGCCAACAGGGGGCCCCTGAAGCTTTCTTT.